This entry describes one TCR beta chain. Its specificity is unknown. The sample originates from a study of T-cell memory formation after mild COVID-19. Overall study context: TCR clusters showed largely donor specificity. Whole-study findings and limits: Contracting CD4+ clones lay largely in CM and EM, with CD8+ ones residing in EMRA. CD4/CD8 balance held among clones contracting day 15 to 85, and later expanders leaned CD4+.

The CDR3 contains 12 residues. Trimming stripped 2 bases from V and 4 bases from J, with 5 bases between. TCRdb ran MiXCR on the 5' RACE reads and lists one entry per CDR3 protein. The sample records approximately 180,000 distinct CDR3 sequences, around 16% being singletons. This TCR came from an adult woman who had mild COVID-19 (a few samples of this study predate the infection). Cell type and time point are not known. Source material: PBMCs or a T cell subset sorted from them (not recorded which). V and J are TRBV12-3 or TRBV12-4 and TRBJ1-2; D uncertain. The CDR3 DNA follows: TGTGCCAGCAGTTTATTCACCTATGGCTACACCTTC. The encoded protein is CASSLFTYGYTF.